The 3 T cell receptor beta chains listed next were all sequenced from one sample in a study of shared clonotypes between healthy human individuals. The protocol was immunoSEQ multiplex PCR, while the TCRdb copy is restricted to in-frame clones and leaves out a portion. The sample lists some 2,500,000 clones; 93% were seen once. The sequencing sample was made of naive CD4+ T cells from PBMCs. The subset here: CD45RA+ positively selected. Receptors were obtained from a man younger than 30 in good health. Some clones in this sample may be carry-over from other donors' samples.

V and J are TRBV5-4 and TRBJ2-1; D gene ambiguous. The germline V gene has CDR1 SGHNT and CDR2 YYREEE (reference sequence). The CDR3 has 12 residues. V was pared by 2 bases and J by 1 base, with 1 base between. The CDR3: CASSFSYNEQFF. The CDR3 nucleotides read TGTGCCAGCAGCTTTTCCTACAATGAGCAGTTCTTC.

The V call is TRBV6-1, the J call TRBJ2-3, with D unclear. Trimming cost V 3 bases and J 2 bases, with 12 bases left between them. Germline lookup yields CDR1 MNHNS and CDR2 SASEGT. This CDR3 region has 15 residues. CDR3 DNA: TGTGCCAGCAGTGATTCGGCCGGATTCACAGATACGCAGTATTTT. Encoded protein: CASSDSAGFTDTQYF.

This chain connects TRBV27 to TRBJ1-5; D is unresolved. CDR1 and CDR2 (germline): MNHEY, SMNVEV (reference sequence). This CDR3 spans 14 amino acids. The germline V and J ends were trimmed by 4 bases and 2 bases, with 9 bases remaining between them. The CDR3 spells CASSSPTRNQPQHF. The DNA for the CDR3 is TGTGCCAGCAGTTCTCCGACACGCAATCAGCCCCAGCATTTT.